This T cell receptor beta chain was recorded in a study of response to subunit inactivated influenza vaccine. Regarding this clonotype: The antigen is unknown.

Study conclusions and caveats: Authors suggested seasonal influenza vaccinations each recruit few new T cells.

TCRdb re-analysed the RT-PCR reads in MiXCR, keeping a single row per CDR3 protein. The sample lists over 800,000 distinct CDR3 sequences, 21% occurring once. This CDR3 is built from 14 residues. Trimming stripped 4 bases from V and 1 base from J, with 11 bases between. Germline V gene sequence: CDR1 SGHRS, CDR2 YFSETQ. This receptor was identified in a man aged 45-65 years who received an inactivated influenza vaccine. The sample in question was PBMCs from blood, obtained about 5 days after vaccination. The genes are TRBV5-1 and TRBJ2-5, with D tentatively TRBD1 (6 bases). The CDR3 spells CASSTQDSQETQYF. DNA of the CDR3: TGCGCCAGCAGCACCCAGGACAGCCAAGAGACCCAGTACTTC. Using reference TRBV5-1 and TRBJ2-5 for the parts outside the CDR3, the full variable domain is KAGVTQTPRYLIKTRGQQVTLSCSPISGHRSVSWYQQTPGQGLQFLFEYFSETQRNKGNFPGRFSGRQFSNSRSEMNVSTLELGDSALYLCASSTQDSQETQYFGPGTRLLVL.